The 10 T cell receptor beta chains listed next were all sequenced from one sample in a study of blood T cell repertoires in COVID-19. Profiling relied on immunoSEQ multiplex PCR, and the TCRdb table lists in-frame clones only, not all of them. Among under 50,000 clones listed, around 89% were seen once. The specimen was peripheral blood. The receptors were sampled from a man in his 70s with active COVID-19.

This chain uses TRBV27 with TRBJ2-7, with 8 bases lining up with TRBD2. Germline CDR1 MNHEY, CDR2 SMNVEV (reference sequence). CDR3 size: 15 residues. The ends lost 3 bases at V and 4 bases at J; junction bases unmatched: 8. The CDR3 coding sequence is TGTGCCAGCAGTTTTTGGACTAGCCCTCGGTACGAGCAGTACTTC. Its protein is CASSFWTSPRYEQYF.

The rearrangement joins TRBV7-9 to TRBJ1-4; possible D gene TRBD1, 5 bases. The length of the CDR3 is 15 residues. Trimming took off 0 bases at V and 4 bases at J, with 9 bases between the two ends. Germline CDR1 reads SEHNR; CDR2 reads FQNEAQ (reference sequence). The CDR3 DNA sequence: TGTGCCAGCAGCTTAGCGGGGCAGCTTAATGAAAAACTGTTTTTT. This codes for CASSLAGQLNEKLFF.

The V call is TRBV11-2, the J call TRBJ2-2, with D unclear. Trimming removed 2 bases from V and 3 bases from J, with 16 bases in between. CDR1 SGHAT and CDR2 FQNNGV come from the germline V gene. The CDR3 consists of 17 residues. CDR3 nucleotides: TGTGCCAGCAGCTTAAACGGCGAAGCGTTCCACACCGGGGAGCTGTTTTTT. Translation: CASSLNGEAFHTGELFF.

This clone has only one observation. The germline gene is not matched at one end of the junction; a read error may be the cause. The V gene is TRBV7-7, the J gene TRBJ2-7; no clear D gene. Germline V gene data show CDR1 as SSHAT and CDR2 as FNYEAQ (reference sequence). The CDR3 runs 14 residues. The CDR3 nucleotides are TGTGCTAGCAGCTTATCACTTCTTTCCTACGAGCAGTACTTC. It encodes CASSLSLLSYEQYF. The entire variable domain, with the rest obtained from reference TRBV7-7 and TRBJ2-7, is as follows: GAGVSQSPRYKVTKRGQDVTLRCDPISSHATLYWYQQALGQGPEFLTYFNYEAQPDKSGLPSDRFSAERPEGSISTLTIQRTEQRDSAMYRCASSLSLLSYEQYFGPGTRLTVT.

J is TRBJ2-3 and V is TRBV28; 7 bases fit TRBD2. The CDR3 spans 15 residues. Germline loops: CDR1 MDHEN, CDR2 SYDVKM. The V gene end was trimmed by 2 bases and the J gene end by 0 bases; junction bases not matched to a gene: 2. CDR3 amino acids: CASSLGGVSTDTQYF. CDR3 sequence (DNA): TGTGCCAGCAGTTTAGGGGGGGTGAGCACAGATACGCAGTATTTT. Drawing the rest from reference TRBV28 and TRBJ2-3, the complete variable domain is DVKVTQSSRYLVKRTGEKVFLECVQDMDHENMFWYRQDPGLGLRLIYFSYDVKMKEKGDIPEGYSVSREKKERFSLILESASTNQTSMYLCASSLGGVSTDTQYFGPGTRLTVL.

The rearrangement links TRBV5-1 to TRBJ2-7, with D possibly matching TRBD2 (5 bases). CDR1 and CDR2 from the germline V gene are SGHRS and YFSETQ. This CDR3 has 14 amino acids. V lost 7 bases to trimming and J lost 2 bases, with 16 bases between them. The CDR3 loop reads CASAFQAGTYEQYF. DNA of the CDR3: TGCGCCAGCGCCTTCCAGGCCGGGACCTACGAGCAGTACTTC.

V is TRBV19 and J is TRBJ1-1, with D tentatively TRBD1 (6 bases). Per the germline V gene, CDR1 is LNHDA and CDR2 is SQIVND (reference sequence). This CDR3 comprises 15 residues. V lost 4 bases to trimming and J lost 6 bases, with 18 bases between them. DNA for the CDR3: TGTGCCAGTAGTACACAGGGCCTAACAACCGCTGAAGCTTTCTTT. This sequence encodes CASSTQGLTTAEAFF.

The count of this clone is one. The chain carries TRBV3-1 (or the pseudogene TRBV3-2) and TRBJ2-2; the D gene is possibly TRBD2 (5 bases). Trimming pared 4 bases from V and 6 bases from J, leaving 24 bases between. The CDR3 sequence is 18 residues long. Germline V gene sequence: CDR1 LGHDT, CDR2 YNNKEL (reference sequence). CDR3 sequence: CASSRGLLGVVSSGELFF. CDR3 in DNA: TGTGCCAGCAGCCGAGGTCTACTAGGTGTTGTTTCGTCCGGGGAGCTGTTTTTT.

The chain employs TRBV28 and TRBJ2-7; maybe TRBD2 (6 bases). The CDR3 runs 15 residues. Germline CDR1 MDHEN, CDR2 SYDVKM. Trimming shortened V by 8 bases and J by 1 base, and 18 bases separated the two germline ends. The CDR3 DNA sequence: TGTGCCAGCGGAATCGGGACTCGGGATTCCTACGAGCAGTACTTC. Residues: CASGIGTRDSYEQYF.

The rearrangement joins TRBV7-3 to TRBJ2-1; no clear D gene. The V gene's germline CDR1 is SGHTA and CDR2 FQGTGA. Trimming removed 5 bases at V and 5 bases at J, with 7 bases between. The length of the CDR3 is 12 residues. For the CDR3, the DNA is TGTGCCAGCAGCCAACGGGACAATGAGCAGTTCTTC. Residues: CASSQRDNEQFF.